This T cell receptor beta chain is drawn from a study of blood T cell repertoires in COVID-19. In the study overall: The origin of the acute and convalescent COVID-19 samples was the United States, Italy and Spain. The analysed material was cDNA or gDNA that came from T cells, B-cell-depleted T cells, or PBMCs.

This CDR3 has 17 amino acids. V trimming: 0 bases; J trimming: 9 bases; junction bases outside the gene matches: 12. CDR1 and CDR2 (germline): LNHNV, YYDKDF (reference sequence). This clone was counted once. Methods used by the authors: Nucleated cell number was recorded as an estimate derived from reference gene primer amplification. The assay was immunoSEQ multiplex PCR, and TCRdb's table has in-frame clones only and misses some. V, J and clone size derive from that table, while D and trimming were established from the DNA sequence. The sample consists of around 94,000 clones, more than 80% of them appearing once.

This clonotype was sampled from a human donor in a cohort sampled during active COVID-19. Sequencing was carried out using peripheral blood. V usage is TRBV15 and J usage is TRBJ2-1; 9 bases are a match to TRBD1. This CDR3 is CATSRDGPDRGGGEQFF. Here the CDR3 DNA reads TGTGCCACCAGCAGAGATGGCCCGGACAGGGGAGGGGGTGAGCAGTTCTTC.